Shown below are 13 T cell receptor beta chains from a single sample sequenced in a study of tumor-infiltrating lymphocytes in primary liver carcinoma. Bulk tissue was left unsorted, and RNA and DNA were co-extracted from around 18-30 mg of it. Using a constant-region primer together with ProtoScript II reverse transcriptase, TCR beta cDNA was made from approximately 500 ng of total RNA. Nested multiplex PCR, run for three rounds with slightly modified ARM-PCR, yielded TCR beta libraries. The first two PCR rounds, around 10 cycles each, used TRBV1-TRBV30 forward primers and a C-beta reverse primer. TCRdb re-analysed the multiplex PCR reads in MiXCR, keeping a single row per CDR3 protein. The sample includes tens of thousands of distinct CDR3 sequences, 65% to 85% of them seen just once. Sequencing was done on a sample of liver tumor tissue from sampling region 2. The subset here: tumor region T2, inferior pole. These TCRs come from a man aged 40-55 years with primary liver carcinoma and hepatitis B virus infection.

Of note for this clonotype: A much bigger clone sits one base away, suggesting this may be a read error. The chain recombines TRBV7-3 with TRBJ2-3; possible D gene TRBD2, 7 bases. The germline gives CDR1 SGHTA, CDR2 FQGTGA. The CDR3 is made up of 14 amino acids. In nucleotides, the CDR3 is TGTGCCAGCAGCTTAATGGGGGGGCCAGATGCGCAGTATTTT. Protein product: CASSLMGGPDAQYF. Using reference TRBV7-3 and TRBJ2-3 for the parts outside the CDR3, the full variable domain is GAGVSQTPSNKVTEKGKYVELRCDPISGHTALYWYRQSLGQGPEFLIYFQGTGAADDSGLPNDRFFAVRPEGSVSTLKIQRTERGDSAVYLCASSLMGGPDAQYFGPGTRLTVL.

The rearrangement uses TRBV4-2 and TRBJ2-5, with TRBD2 matching over 9 bases. After removal of 4 bases from V and 5 bases from J, the junction contained 17 bases not matched to a gene. The CDR3 loop spans 18 amino acids. Germline V CDR1 and CDR2: LGHNA, YNFKEQ. In DNA, the CDR3 is TGTGCCAGCAGCCTAACGACTGGCGGGAGGGTGGGCTCGGAGACCCAGTACTTC. This codes for CASSLTTGGRVGSETQYF.

This clonotype was observed at least ten times. Its ends do not fully match the called genes, so a read error is possible. The chain is built from TRBV28 and TRBJ2-7, with D tentatively TRBD1 or TRBD2 (5 bases each). CDR3 length: 13 amino acids. The germline gives CDR1 MDHEN, CDR2 SYDVKM. CDR3 DNA sequence: TGTGCCAGCAGACCGGACGGGACCTACGGGCAGTACTTC. As protein: CASRPDGTYGQYF.

V gene TRBV14 combines with J gene TRBJ2-1, with D hard to call. Trimming took 5 bases from V and 15 from J, leaving 17 bases between them. Looked up from germline, CDR1 is SGHDN and CDR2 is FVKESK. This CDR3 contains 12 residues. CDR3 residues: CASSFTVSRPFF. CDR3 sequence (DNA): TGTGCCAGCAGCTTTACAGTTTCCCGACCGTTCTTC.

This clonotype is categorized as medium-sized. This sequence joins TRBV4-1 and TRBJ2-7; D could derive from TRBD1 or TRBD2 (5 bases each). Trimming pared 3 bases from V and 3 bases from J, leaving 6 bases between. The length of the CDR3 is 12 residues. Germline loops: CDR1 MGHRA, CDR2 YSYEKL. The CDR3 DNA follows: TGCGCCAGCAGCCATGGGGGCTACGAGCAGTACTTC. Its translation: CASSHGGYEQYF.

This clonotype appeared many times. The rearrangement joins TRBV6-2 or TRBV6-3 to TRBJ2-2; weak D call: TRBD1 (8 bases). Germline V gene lookup returns CDR1 MNHEY and CDR2 SVGEGT. V was shortened by 0 bases and J by 6 bases, with 20 bases between the two germline ends. CDR3 length: 18 amino acids. CDR3 sequence reads: CASSYSRFRTGRAGELFF. The DNA for the CDR3 is TGTGCCAGCAGTTACTCCCGGTTTAGGACAGGGAGGGCCGGGGAGCTGTTTTTT.

With respect to this clonotype: This CDR3 fails to terminate in the conserved phenylalanine or tryptophan, so it likely reflects a read error. It is unclear where the CDR3 begins or ends on the DNA, so no DNA is shown, and the CDR3 is as TCRdb lists it. The chain employs TRBV6-5 and TRBJ2-3; the D segment call TRBD1 is taken from the table without a DNA check. CDR1 MNHEY and CDR2 SVGAGI come from the germline V gene. The CDR3 region is 17 residues in length, termini included. This chain's CDR3 is CASSSLPLSRGTDTQYV.

The V gene is TRBV29-1, the J gene TRBJ2-1; 9 bases map to TRBD2. The CDR3 is 15 amino acids. Germline CDR1 is SQVTM and CDR2 is ANQGSEA. The CDR3 coding sequence is TGCTGTGTTGGACTTGCGGGAGGGTTCTACAATGAGCAGTTCTTC. It encodes CCVGLAGGFYNEQFF.

This clonotype showed up just once. One junction end does not reproduce the germline sequence, and a read error may be involved. The CDR3: CACSFSPGDTGELFF. CDR3 coding DNA: TGCGCCTGCAGCTTCTCTCCAGGGGATACCGGGGAGCTGTTTTTT. The rearrangement uses TRBV5-1 and TRBJ2-2; perhaps TRBD1 as D (6 bases). Germline values: CDR1 SGHRS, CDR2 YFSETQ. This CDR3 is 15 amino acids long.

As regards this clonotype: This CDR3 fails to terminate in the conserved phenylalanine or tryptophan, so it likely reflects a read error. This chain links TRBV11-2 with TRBJ1-1; D might be TRBD1 (5 bases). Germline CDR1 SGHAT, CDR2 FQNNGV. CDR3 size: 15 residues. The DNA of the CDR3 is TGTGCAAGCAGCTTAGATCGGGGCCCGCCTGGTGAAGCTTTCCTT. Translated: CASSLDRGPPGEAFL.

At least ten counts were recorded for this clonotype. The chain couples TRBV5-1 to TRBJ2-6, with 8 bases matching TRBD2. With 3 bases clipped from V and 2 bases from J, the junction kept 7 bases outside the gene matches. Germline lookup yields CDR1 SGHRS and CDR2 YFSETQ. This CDR3 is 17 amino acids long. The CDR3 protein is CASSWGPGGTGANVLTF. The CDR3 nucleotides are TGCGCCAGCAGCTGGGGCCCGGGAGGGACTGGGGCCAACGTCCTGACTTTC.

The genes are TRBV28 and TRBJ2-1; tentative D call: TRBD2 (5 bases). Germline V gene lookup returns CDR1 MDHEN and CDR2 SYDVKM. With 4 bases removed from V and 9 bases from J, the gap between germline ends came to 16 bases. This CDR3 is built from 14 residues. DNA for the CDR3: TGTGCCAGCAGTTATAGCGAGATTAGGTTTGAGCAGTTCTTC. Amino acid sequence: CASSYSEIRFEQFF.

Details on this clonotype: A clone one base away is much larger, so this may be a read error. V usage is TRBV7-9 and J usage is TRBJ2-1; D gene unclear. From germline, CDR1 is SEHNR and CDR2 FQNEAQ (reference sequence). This CDR3 spans 14 amino acids. CDR3 coding DNA: TGTGCCAGCAGCTTAATTCACTCCTACAATGAGCAGTCCTTC. It specifies CASSLIHSYNEQSF.